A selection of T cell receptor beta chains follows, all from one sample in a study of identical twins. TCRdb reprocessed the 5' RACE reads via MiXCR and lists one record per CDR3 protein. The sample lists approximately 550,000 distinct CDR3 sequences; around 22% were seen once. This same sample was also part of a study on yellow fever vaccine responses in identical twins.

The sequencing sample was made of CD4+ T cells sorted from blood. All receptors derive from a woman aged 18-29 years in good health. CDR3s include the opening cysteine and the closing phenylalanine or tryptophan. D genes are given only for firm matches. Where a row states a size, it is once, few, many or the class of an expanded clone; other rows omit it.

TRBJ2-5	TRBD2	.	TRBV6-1	CASRSGIQETQYF	TGTGCCAGCCGTAGCGGGATCCAAGAGACCCAGTACTTC
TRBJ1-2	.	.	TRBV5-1	CASSLEVGRSNGYTF	TGCGCCAGCAGCTTGGAGGTTGGCAGATCGAATGGCTACACCTTC
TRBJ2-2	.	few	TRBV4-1	CASSQSSLAGTGELFF	TGCGCCAGCAGCCAATCCTCGCTTGCGGGCACCGGGGAGCTGTTTTTT
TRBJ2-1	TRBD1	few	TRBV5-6	CASSLTGQGVFGFYNEQFF	TGTGCCAGCAGCTTAACTGGACAGGGGGTCTTCGGGTTCTACAATGAGCAGTTCTTC
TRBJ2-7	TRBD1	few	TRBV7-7	CASSPPGQMEQYF	TGTGCCAGCAGCCCCCCGGGACAGATGGAGCAGTACTTC
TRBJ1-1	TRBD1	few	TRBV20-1	CSARTLGQVNTEAFF	TGCAGTGCTAGAACCCTAGGACAGGTGAACACTGAAGCTTTCTTT
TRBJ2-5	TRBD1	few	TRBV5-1	CASSKGASEIKETQYF	TGCGCCAGCAGCAAGGGGGCTTCTGAGATTAAAGAGACCCAGTACTTC
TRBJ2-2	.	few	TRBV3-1	CASRRGMELFF	TGTGCCAGCAGGCGAGGGATGGAGCTGTTTTTT
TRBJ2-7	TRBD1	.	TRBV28	CASSLPQRTGPEQYF	TGTGCCAGCAGCCTACCACAGAGGACAGGTCCCGAGCAGTACTTC
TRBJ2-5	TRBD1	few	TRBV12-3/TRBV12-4	CASSLGFVGTGQETQYF	TGTGCCAGCAGTTTGGGTTTCGTTGGGACAGGACAAGAGACCCAGTACTTC
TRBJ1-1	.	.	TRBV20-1	CSAYHLNTEAFF	TGCAGTGCTTATCACCTGAACACTGAAGCTTTCTTT
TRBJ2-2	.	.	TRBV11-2	CASSPPSWTGELFF	TGTGCCAGCAGCCCCCCAAGTTGGACCGGGGAGCTGTTTTTT
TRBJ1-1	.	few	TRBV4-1	CASSQMTAVNTEAFF	TGCGCCAGCAGCCAAATGACAGCCGTTAACACTGAAGCTTTCTTT
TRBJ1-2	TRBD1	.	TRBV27	CASSFKTGASSNYGYTF	TGTGCCAGCAGTTTCAAGACAGGGGCTTCCTCTAACTATGGCTACACCTTC
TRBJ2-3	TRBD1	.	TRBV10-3	CAISADDRGTDTQYF	TGTGCCATCAGTGCCGACGACAGGGGCACAGATACGCAGTATTTT
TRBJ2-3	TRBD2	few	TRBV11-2	CASSLSGSGADTQYF	TGTGCCAGCAGCCTCAGCGGGAGTGGGGCAGATACGCAGTATTTT
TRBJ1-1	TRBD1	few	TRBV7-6	CASSLVTGGPAEAFF	TGTGCCAGCAGCTTAGTGACAGGGGGGCCGGCTGAAGCTTTCTTT
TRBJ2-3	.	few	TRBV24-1	CATRASTDTQYF	TGTGCCACCAGAGCCAGCACAGATACGCAGTATTTT
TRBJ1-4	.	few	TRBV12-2	CASRRGIDRQAAVGGEKLFF	TGTGCAAGTCGCAGGGGCATAGACAGACAGGCGGCGGTCGGTGGTGAAAAACTGTTTTTT
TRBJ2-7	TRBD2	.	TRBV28	CASSLRPLESGRRYEQYF	TGTGCCAGCAGTTTAAGGCCCCTGGAGAGCGGGAGACGGTACGAGCAGTACTTC
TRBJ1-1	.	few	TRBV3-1	CASSQMSTEAFF	TGTGCCAGCAGCCAGATGTCAACTGAAGCTTTCTTT
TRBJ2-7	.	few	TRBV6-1	CASSDPRWGESYEQYF	TGTGCCAGCAGTGATCCCAGATGGGGGGAATCCTACGAGCAGTACTTC
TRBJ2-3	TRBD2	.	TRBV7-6	CASSARLADTDTQYF	TGTGCCAGCAGCGCCCGACTAGCGGATACAGATACGCAGTATTTT
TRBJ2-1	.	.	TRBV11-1	CASSAQSLTATNEQFF	TGTGCCAGCAGCGCCCAGTCTCTGACGGCTACCAATGAGCAGTTCTTC
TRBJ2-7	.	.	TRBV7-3	CASSEGGGFYEQYF	TGTGCCAGCAGCGAAGGTGGCGGTTTCTACGAGCAGTACTTC
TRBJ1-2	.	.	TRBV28	CASSEMRGGYYGYTF	TGTGCCAGCAGTGAAATGAGGGGGGGATACTATGGCTACACCTTC
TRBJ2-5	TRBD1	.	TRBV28	CASSSARQGGETQYF	TGTGCCAGCAGCTCGGCCCGACAGGGCGGGGAGACCCAGTACTTC
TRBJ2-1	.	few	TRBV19	CASSIVKTRTHYNEQFF	TGTGCCAGTAGTATAGTCAAGACTAGGACCCATTACAATGAGCAGTTCTTC
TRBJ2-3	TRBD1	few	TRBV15	CATSTTTGTDTQYF	TGTGCCACCAGCACAACGACAGGGACAGATACGCAGTATTTT
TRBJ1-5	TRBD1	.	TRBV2	CASGTGYSNQPQHF	TGTGCCAGCGGGACAGGATATAGCAATCAGCCCCAGCATTTT
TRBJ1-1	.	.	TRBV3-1	CASSHGQSLNTEAFF	TGTGCCAGCAGCCATGGACAGAGCCTTAACACTGAAGCTTTCTTT
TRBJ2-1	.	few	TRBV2	CASNPGSYNEQFF	TGTGCCAGCAATCCAGGGTCCTACAATGAGCAGTTCTTC
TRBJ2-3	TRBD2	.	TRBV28	CASRTGLAASTDTQYF	TGTGCCAGCAGAACCGGTCTAGCGGCTAGCACAGATACGCAGTATTTT
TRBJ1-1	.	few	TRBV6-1	CASRSDTVNTEAFF	TGTGCCAGCAGGAGCGACACGGTGAACACTGAAGCTTTCTTT
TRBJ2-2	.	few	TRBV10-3	CAIRTSEVSGELFF	TGTGCCATCAGGACCTCCGAGGTTTCCGGGGAGCTGTTTTTT
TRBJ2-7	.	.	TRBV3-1	CASSQDLLAPYF	TGTGCCAGCAGCCAAGATCTTTTGGCACCGTACTTC
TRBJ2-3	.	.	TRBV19	CASSPENMVGTDTQYF	TGTGCCAGTAGTCCCGAGAACATGGTTGGCACAGATACGCAGTATTTT
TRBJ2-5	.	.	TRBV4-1	CASSQDLSGYQETQYF	TGCGCCAGCAGCCAAGATCTTTCCGGTTACCAAGAGACCCAGTACTTC
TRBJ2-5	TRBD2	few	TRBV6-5	CASTGGLGTQYF	TGTGCCAGCACGGGGGGGCTGGGGACCCAGTACTTC
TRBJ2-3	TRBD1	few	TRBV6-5	CASSYLKGTGTGLDTQYF	TGTGCCAGCAGTTACCTTAAAGGGACAGGTACCGGTCTGGATACGCAGTATTTT
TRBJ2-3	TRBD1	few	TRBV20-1	CSARDSGGVTDTQYF	TGCAGTGCTAGAGATTCAGGGGGCGTCACAGATACGCAGTATTTT
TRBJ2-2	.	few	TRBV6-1	CASSGTGDWTGELFF	TGTGCCAGCAGTGGAACAGGGGACTGGACCGGGGAGCTGTTTTTT
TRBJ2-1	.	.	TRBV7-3	CASSSGAKSYNEQFF	TGTGCCAGCAGCTCGGGGGCCAAATCCTACAATGAGCAGTTCTTC
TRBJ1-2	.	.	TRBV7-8	CASSSLSYGYTF	TGTGCCAGCAGCTCCCTCTCGTATGGCTACACCTTC
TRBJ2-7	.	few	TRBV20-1	CSARDRLVSYEQYF	TGCAGTGCTAGAGATCGACTAGTAAGCTACGAGCAGTACTTC
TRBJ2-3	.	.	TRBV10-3	CAIMGDPTDTQFF	TGTGCCATCATGGGGGACCCCACAGATACGCAGTTTTTT
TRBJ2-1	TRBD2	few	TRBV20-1	CSARVGTSEHNEQFF	TGCAGTGCTAGAGTCGGGACTAGCGAACACAATGAGCAGTTCTTC
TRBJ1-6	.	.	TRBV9	CASSPPVGPLHF	TGTGCCAGCAGCCCCCCCGTGGGTCCCCTCCACTTT
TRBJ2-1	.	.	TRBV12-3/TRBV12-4	CASSFGGPTYNEQFF	TGTGCCAGCAGTTTTGGAGGGCCTACCTACAATGAGCAGTTCTTC
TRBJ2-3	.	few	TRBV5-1	CASSTRGTSTDTQYF	TGCGCCAGCAGCACCAGGGGGACTAGCACAGATACGCAGTATTTT
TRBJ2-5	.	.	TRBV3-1	CASSQDGAPVLRGTQYF	TGTGCCAGCAGCCAAGATGGAGCCCCGGTCTTAAGAGGGACCCAGTACTTC
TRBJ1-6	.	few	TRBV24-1	CATSDSQAFGSPLHF	TGTGCCACCAGTGATTCTCAGGCTTTTGGTTCACCCCTCCACTTT
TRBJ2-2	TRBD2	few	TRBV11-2	CASSLIFPAGDTGELFF	TGTGCCAGCAGCTTGATATTTCCAGCGGGAGACACCGGGGAGCTGTTTTTT
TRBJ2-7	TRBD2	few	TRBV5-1	CASSPGGVSVGGEQYF	TGCGCCAGCAGCCCGGGAGGGGTAAGCGTGGGGGGAGAGCAGTACTTC
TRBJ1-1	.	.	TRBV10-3	CAISGSPRDPYTEAFF	TGTGCCATCAGTGGGTCCCCCCGGGACCCGTACACTGAAGCTTTCTTT
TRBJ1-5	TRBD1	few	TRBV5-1	CASSSGQGRNQPQHF	TGCGCCAGCAGCTCTGGACAGGGCCGCAATCAGCCCCAGCATTTT
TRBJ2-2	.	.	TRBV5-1	CASGHPGPNTGELFF	TGCGCCAGCGGTCACCCGGGCCCGAACACCGGGGAGCTGTTTTTT
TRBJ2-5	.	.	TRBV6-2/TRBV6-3	CASSSYGRQETQYF	TGTGCCAGCAGCAGCTACGGCAGACAAGAGACCCAGTACTTC